The 2 T cell receptor beta chains below come from one sample, sequenced in a study of CD8+ T cells in alopecia areata. cDNA serving as the sequencing template came from extracted, reverse transcribed RNA. Generated by immunoSEQ multiplex PCR, the TCRdb table keeps only in-frame clones and is missing some. The sample lists 200,000 to 250,000 clones, about 53% seen once, with 0.4% to 0.55% in the top ten. The sample here was CD4+ T cells sorted from blood, taken at week 0. These receptors all come from a human donor with alopecia areata.

The chain has TRBV20-1 and TRBJ2-1; D not certain. The germline CDR1 and CDR2 sequences are DFQATT and SNEGSKA (reference sequence). The ends were cut back, 3 bases at V and 10 bases at J, with 10 bases in the middle. The CDR3 runs 11 residues. This CDR3 reads CSASHTYEQFF. The DNA of the CDR3 is TGCAGTGCTAGTCATACATACGAGCAGTTCTTC.

V usage is TRBV9 and J usage is TRBJ2-1, with 8 nucleotides matching TRBD2. Germline V CDR1 and CDR2: SGDLS, YYNGEE. The J segment lost 7 bases and the V segment lost 3 bases, leaving 9 bases of the junction unmatched. The CDR3 runs 15 residues. In DNA form, the CDR3 reads TGTGCCAGCAGCGCACCGGGAGGGCGGTGGAATGAGCAGTTCTTC. Its protein is CASSAPGGRWNEQFF.